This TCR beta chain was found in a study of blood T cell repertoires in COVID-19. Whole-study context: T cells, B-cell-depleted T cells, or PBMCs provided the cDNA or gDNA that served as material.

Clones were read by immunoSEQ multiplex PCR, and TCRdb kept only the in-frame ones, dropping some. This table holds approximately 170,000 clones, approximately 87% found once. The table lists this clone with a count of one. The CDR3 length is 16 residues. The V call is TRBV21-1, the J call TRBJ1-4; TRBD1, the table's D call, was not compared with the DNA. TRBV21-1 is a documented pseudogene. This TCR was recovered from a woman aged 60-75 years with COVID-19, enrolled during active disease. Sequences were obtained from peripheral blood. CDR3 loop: CASSRWGRCFNEKLFF. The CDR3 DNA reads TGTGCCAGCAGCAGGTGGGGCAGGTGCTTTAATGAAAAACTGTTTTTT.